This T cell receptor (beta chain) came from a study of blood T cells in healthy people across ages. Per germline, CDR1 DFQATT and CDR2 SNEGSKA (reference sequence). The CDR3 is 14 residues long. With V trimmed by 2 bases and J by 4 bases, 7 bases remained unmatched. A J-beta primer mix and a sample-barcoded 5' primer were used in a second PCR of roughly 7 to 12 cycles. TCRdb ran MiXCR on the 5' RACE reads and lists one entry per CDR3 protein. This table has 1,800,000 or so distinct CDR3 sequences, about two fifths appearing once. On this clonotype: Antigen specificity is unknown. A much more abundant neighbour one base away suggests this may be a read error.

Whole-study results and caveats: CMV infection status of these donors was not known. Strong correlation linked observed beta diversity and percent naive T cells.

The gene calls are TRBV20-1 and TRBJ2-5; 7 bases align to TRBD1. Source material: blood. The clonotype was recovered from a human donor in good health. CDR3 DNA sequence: TGCAGTGCTAGACCCGGGACAGCCCGAGAGACCCAGTACTTC. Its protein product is CSARPGTARETQYF.